A selection of T cell receptor beta chains follows, all from one sample in a study of technical replicates of blood from a few donors. Measured with immunoSEQ multiplex PCR; TCRdb has only the in-frame clones, and not every one. The sample lists tens of thousands of clones, 85% to 90% occurring once. What was sequenced was PBMCs. These TCRs come from a human donor in good health. Some clones in this sample may be carry-over from other donors' samples. CDR3s include the opening cysteine and the closing phenylalanine or tryptophan. A D gene is named only where the DNA matches it firmly. Size is omitted from some rows. Given values are once, few, many or a class for expanded clones.

V gene: TRBV6-6; D gene: TRBD2; clone size: NA; J gene: TRBJ2-1; CDR3 protein: CASSPGLAGGDEQFF; CDR3 DNA: TGTGCCAGCAGCCCCGGACTAGCGGGAGGAGATGAGCAGTTCTTC
V gene: TRBV6-1; D gene: TRBD2; clone size: NA; J gene: TRBJ2-5; CDR3 protein: CASSMSGGTTPQYF; CDR3 DNA: TGTGCCAGCAGTATGAGCGGGGGGACCACACCCCAGTACTTC
V gene: TRBV11-1; D gene: TRBD2; clone size: NA; J gene: TRBJ2-7; CDR3 protein: CASSLREGYEQYF; CDR3 DNA: TGTGCCAGCAGCTTAAGGGAGGGATACGAGCAGTACTTC
V gene: TRBV28; D gene: NA; clone size: NA; J gene: TRBJ2-2; CDR3 protein: CASISPGAPNTGELFF; CDR3 DNA: TGTGCCAGCATCTCTCCTGGGGCACCGAACACCGGGGAGCTGTTTTTT
V gene: TRBV6-5; D gene: TRBD2; clone size: NA; J gene: TRBJ2-1; CDR3 protein: CASSSQLAGYNEQFF; CDR3 DNA: TGTGCCAGCAGTTCCCAACTAGCGGGGTACAATGAGCAGTTCTTC
V gene: TRBV19; D gene: TRBD1; clone size: medium-sized; J gene: TRBJ1-1; CDR3 protein: CASRTGGNTEAFF; CDR3 DNA: TGTGCCAGTAGAACAGGGGGGAACACTGAAGCTTTCTTT
V gene: TRBV11-2; D gene: NA; clone size: NA; J gene: TRBJ2-7; CDR3 protein: CASSSYREPVPYEQYF; CDR3 DNA: TGTGCCAGCAGCTCTTACCGGGAGCCCGTACCCTACGAGCAGTACTTC
V gene: TRBV6-5; D gene: TRBD1; clone size: NA; J gene: TRBJ2-3; CDR3 protein: CASSRTGGLTDTQYF; CDR3 DNA: TGTGCCAGCAGTCGGACAGGGGGCCTGACAGATACGCAGTATTTT
V gene: TRBV18; D gene: TRBD1; clone size: NA; J gene: TRBJ1-5; CDR3 protein: CASSQGGQGGQPQHF; CDR3 DNA: TGTGCCAGCTCACAAGGGGGACAGGGAGGCCAGCCCCAGCATTTT
V gene: TRBV4-1; D gene: NA; clone size: NA; J gene: TRBJ1-4; CDR3 protein: CASSPQMTRQGEKLFF; CDR3 DNA: TGCGCCAGCAGCCCCCAGATGACCCGGCAGGGTGAAAAACTGTTTTTT
V gene: TRBV10-3; D gene: TRBD2; clone size: few; J gene: TRBJ2-7; CDR3 protein: CATRESLYEQYF; CDR3 DNA: TGTGCCACGCGGGAGTCTCTCTACGAGCAGTACTTC
V gene: TRBV18; D gene: NA; clone size: NA; J gene: TRBJ2-5; CDR3 protein: CASSPLGGQETQYF; CDR3 DNA: TGTGCCAGCTCACCACTGGGGGGCCAAGAGACCCAGTACTTC
V gene: TRBV4-3; D gene: NA; clone size: once; J gene: TRBJ1-2; CDR3 protein: CASSQTTGDYGYTF; CDR3 DNA: TGCGCCAGCAGCCAAACGACAGGAGACTATGGCTACACCTTC
V gene: TRBV7-6; D gene: NA; clone size: NA; J gene: TRBJ1-6; CDR3 protein: CASSPTGNYNSPLHF; CDR3 DNA: TGTGCCAGCAGCCCGACAGGCAACTATAATTCACCCCTCCACTTT
V gene: TRBV7-2; D gene: NA; clone size: NA; J gene: TRBJ1-2; CDR3 protein: CASSLGVRSYGYTF; CDR3 DNA: TGTGCCAGCAGCTTAGGGGTTAGGAGCTATGGCTACACCTTC